Each of the 31 T cell receptor beta chains below was sequenced from the same sample in a study of T cells in women clearing cervical HPV infection. Repertoires were generated with immunoSEQ multiplex PCR, while TCRdb's copy carries only in-frame clones and drops some. This sample contains approximately 35,000 clones. Input material: blood buffy coat. All receptors derive from a woman between 18 and 70 years old with a cervical HPV16 infection that either progressed to CIN3+ or cleared (not recorded which).

With respect to this clone: The read stops 3 residues short of the end of the CDR3; the missing end is completed from the germline J gene. J is TRBJ2-2 and V is TRBV5-1; D may be TRBD2 (6 bases). V shed 0 bases and J shed 5 bases, with 11 bases lying between them. The germline CDR1 and CDR2 sequences are SGHRS and YFSETQ. This CDR3 has 15 residues. CDR3 DNA, as far as it was read: TGCGCCAGCAGCTTGGCTAGCGCCAGGACCGGGGAG. Translating gives CASSLASARTGE. The whole CDR3 region reads CASSLASARTGELFF. Full variable domain (outside the CDR3, taken from reference TRBV5-1 and TRBJ2-2): KAGVTQTPRYLIKTRGQQVTLSCSPISGHRSVSWYQQTPGQGLQFLFEYFSETQRNKGNFPGRFSGRQFSNSRSEMNVSTLELGDSALYLCASSLASARTGELFFGEGSRLTVL.

About this clone itself: The read halts 3 residues ahead of the CDR3 end, with the missing end drawn from the germline J gene. The chain uses TRBV20-1 and TRBJ1-1; TRBD1 matches at 8 bases. The germline gives CDR1 DFQATT, CDR2 SNEGSKA (reference sequence). The CDR3 runs 11 residues. The CDR3 bases that were read are TGCAGTGCTAGGGCGGACAGGGAG. The encoded protein is CSARADRE. The whole CDR3 sequence reads CSARADREAFF.

Points on this clone: The observed sequence ends 3 residues before the CDR3 terminus, with the missing tail filled in from the germline J gene. The chain recombines TRBV11-2 with TRBJ2-2, with 8 nucleotides matching TRBD1. From germline, CDR1 is SGHAT and CDR2 FQNNGV. V was clipped by 3 bases and J by 7 bases; unmatched bases: 4. The length of the CDR3 is 14 residues. The DNA read from the CDR3 is TGTGCCAGCAGCTTTGCAGGGGGCCACGGGGAG. It codes for CASSFAGGHGE. The entire CDR3 sequence reads CASSFAGGHGELFF.

Worth noting for this clone: Sequencing ends 3 residues short of the CDR3 end; the germline J gene provides the rest. The chain has TRBV10-2 and TRBJ2-7, with TRBD1 matching 8 bases. This CDR3 has 15 residues. Germline loops: CDR1 WSHSY, CDR2 SAAADI. J was trimmed by 3 bases and V by 2 bases; bases with no gene match: 6. The sequenced CDR3 bases are TGCGCCAGCAGTGAGCCCTCCGACAGGGGCTACGAG. Translating it yields CASSEPSDRGYE. The entire CDR3 protein is CASSEPSDRGYEQYF.

Regarding this clone: The CDR3 goes on 3 residues after the read ends, and that part is filled in from the germline J gene. The chain couples TRBV19 to TRBJ1-2, with D hard to call. Germline CDR1 is LNHDA and CDR2 is SQIVND (reference sequence). The CDR3 is 12 residues long. The sequenced CDR3 bases are TGTGCCAGCAGTGTTACTGACTACGAC. Its protein product is CASSVTDYD. The complete CDR3 protein is CASSVTDYDYTF.

To note about this clone: The read gets to within 3 residues of the CDR3 end, and the germline J gene fills in the rest. The V gene is TRBV6-1, the J gene TRBJ2-7; D is perhaps TRBD1 (6 bases). The CDR3 extends over 13 amino acids. Germline-derived CDR1 and CDR2 are MNHNS and SASEGT. Between the trimmed V and J ends, which lost 4 bases and 3 bases, there was a span of 10 bases. The CDR3: CASSAGRGYEQYF. Incomplete CDR3 DNA: TGTGCCAGCAGTGCGGGCAGGGGCTACGAG.

Turning to this clone: The read terminates 3 residues ahead of where the CDR3 ends, so the germline J gene completes it. V and J are TRBV2 and TRBJ2-3; D perhaps matches TRBD2 (6 bases). Deletions cut 10 bases from V and 2 bases from J, with 16 bases between. The CDR3 is made up of 14 amino acids. CDR1 is SNHLY and CDR2 is FYNNEI in the germline V gene. The part of the CDR3 DNA that was read is TGTGCCACCGCTAGTAGCGGAAACACAGATACG. This translates into CATASSGNTDT. The complete CDR3 protein is CATASSGNTDTQYF. The entire variable domain, with the rest obtained from reference TRBV2 and TRBJ2-3, is as follows: EPEVTQTPSHQVTQMGQEVILRCVPISNHLYFYWYRQILGQKVEFLVSFYNNEISEKSEIFDDQFSVERPDGSNFTLKIRSTKLEDSAMYFCATASSGNTDTQYFGPGTRLTVL.

Notes on this clone: The read terminates 3 residues before the CDR3 end, so the remaining end is supplied by the germline J gene. The rearrangement links TRBV11-2 to TRBJ2-6; D ambiguous. The CDR3 is 15 amino acids. Germline V CDR1 and CDR2: SGHAT, FQNNGV. Between the trimmed V and J ends, which lost 0 bases and 3 bases, there was a span of 6 bases. The sequenced CDR3 bases are TGTGCCAGCAGCTTAGAAGGTTTTGGGGCCAACGTC. Encoded protein: CASSLEGFGANV. In full, the CDR3 reads CASSLEGFGANVLTF.

About this clone: The read stops 3 residues short of the end of the CDR3; the missing end is completed from the germline J gene. Other DNA sequences in the same sample also yield this CDR3. This chain joins TRBV20-1 and TRBJ2-1; no clear D. The V gene's germline CDR1 is DFQATT and CDR2 SNEGSKA (reference sequence). Trimming stripped 1 base from V and 8 bases from J, with 6 bases between. The CDR3 is made up of 11 amino acids. The part of the CDR3 DNA that was read is TGCAGTGCTAGAGGTGGGCATGAG. Its translation: CSARGGHE. The entire CDR3 protein reads CSARGGHEQFF.

This clone is labeled medium-sized based on frequency. The CDR3 end lies 3 residues beyond the end of the read and is filled in from the germline J gene. The chain combines TRBV30 with TRBJ2-2, with D perhaps matching TRBD1 (5 bases). Germline V gene data show CDR1 as GTSNPN and CDR2 as SVGIG (reference sequence). CDR3 length: 12 residues. V lost 4 bases and J lost 6, with 9 bases in between. Here the CDR3 reads CAWNRTPGELFF. The covered CDR3 bases are TGTGCCTGGAACAGGACCCCCGGGGAG. The full variable domain, in which reference TRBV30 and TRBJ2-2 provide the parts outside the CDR3, is SQTIHQWPATLVQPVGSPLSLECTVEGTSNPNLYWYRQAAGRGLQLLFYSVGIGQISSEVPQNLSASRPQDRQFILSSKKLLLSDSGFYLCAWNRTPGELFFGEGSRLTVL.

In the case of this clone: The read falls 3 residues short of the CDR3 end, and the missing part is taken from the germline J gene. The chain carries TRBV20-1 and TRBJ1-1, with 7 nucleotides matching TRBD1. J lost 4 bases, V lost 6 bases, and 11 bases had no gene match. CDR1 and CDR2 (germline): DFQATT, SNEGSKA (reference sequence). The CDR3 is 14 amino acids. The CDR3 region is CSALDRGRGTEAFF. CDR3 DNA, as far as it was read: TGCAGTGCCCTCGATAGGGGGCGCGGCACTGAA.

Worth noting for this clone: The read stops 3 residues short of the end of the CDR3; the missing end is completed from the germline J gene. V gene TRBV2 combines with J gene TRBJ2-3; 8 bases line up with TRBD2. Germline V gene lookup returns CDR1 SNHLY and CDR2 FYNNEI. This CDR3 region has 17 residues. With V trimmed by 6 bases and J by 0 bases, 11 bases remained unmatched. Here the CDR3 reads CASSGPTSGLSTDTQYF. The part of the CDR3 DNA that was read is TGTGCCAGCAGCGGGCCTACTAGCGGCCTTAGCACAGATACG.

A word on this clone: With the read ending 3 residues before the CDR3 end, the germline J gene is used to fill in that end. The chain joins TRBV20-1 to TRBJ1-5, with a tentative D call TRBD1 (6 bases). Looked up from germline, CDR1 is DFQATT and CDR2 is SNEGSKA (reference sequence). The CDR3 loop spans 15 amino acids. Deletions cut 3 bases from V and 4 bases from J, with 16 bases between. CDR3 bases read: TGCAGTGCTAGCCTCTCCGGGACACCAAATCAGCCC. It encodes CSASLSGTPNQP. The complete CDR3 protein is CSASLSGTPNQPQHF.

Turning to this clone: The read gets to within 3 residues of the CDR3 end, and the germline J gene fills in the rest. The rearrangement uses TRBV30 and TRBJ2-1, with D perhaps TRBD1 (5 bases). Looked up from germline, CDR1 is GTSNPN and CDR2 is SVGIG (reference sequence). Trimming removed 1 base at V and 0 bases at J, with 7 bases between. The CDR3 sequence is 14 residues long. The CDR3 DNA, read in part, is TGTGCCTGGAGTGACAGGAGCTCCTACAATGAG. Residues: CAWSDRSSYNE. The entire CDR3 sequence reads CAWSDRSSYNEQFF.

In regard to this clone: The read ends 3 residues shy of where the CDR3 ends; the end is completed using the germline J gene. The V and J genes are TRBV12-3 or TRBV12-4 and TRBJ2-7, with D perhaps matching TRBD1 (6 bases). Trimming removed 6 bases from V and 6 bases from J, with 18 bases in between. The CDR3 extends over 14 amino acids. The CDR3 bases that were read are TGTGCCAGCAGCTCGCAGGGGCTGTCAGGCGAG. Translated, it gives CASSSQGLSGE. The entire CDR3 protein is CASSSQGLSGEQYF.

Worth noting for this clone: The read ends 3 residues shy of where the CDR3 ends; the end is completed using the germline J gene. The chain recombines TRBV30 with TRBJ1-1, with D unclear. CDR3 length: 13 residues. From germline, CDR1 is GTSNPN and CDR2 SVGIG (reference sequence). Trimming left V 4 bases short and J 1 base short, with 10 bases between. The CDR3 reads CAWKPPTNTEAFF. The DNA read from the CDR3 is TGTGCCTGGAAGCCCCCTACGAACACTGAA.

A note on this clone: The read terminates 3 residues before the CDR3 end, so the remaining end is supplied by the germline J gene. V and J are TRBV5-6 and TRBJ1-2; no definite D call. The CDR3 consists of 11 residues. The V gene's germline CDR1 is SGHDT and CDR2 YYEEEE. Incomplete CDR3 DNA: TGTGCCAGCAGCTTCGGTTCAAGC. It translates to CASSFGSS. In full, the CDR3 is CASSFGSSYTF.

Concerning this clone: Sequencing ends 3 residues short of the CDR3 end; the germline J gene provides the rest. The rearrangement joins TRBV28 to TRBJ2-5; 9 nucleotides line up with TRBD1. The germline V gene encodes CDR1 MDHEN and CDR2 SYDVKM. With V trimmed by 3 bases and J by 5 bases, 10 bases remained unmatched. This CDR3 has 16 amino acids. The CDR3 here is CASSFEKGQGFETQYF. Partial CDR3 DNA: TGTGCCAGCAGTTTCGAAAAGGGACAGGGCTTCGAGACC.

Details on this clone: The CDR3 extends 3 residues past the end of the read, so its final part is completed from the germline J gene. The chain is built from TRBV5-1 and TRBJ2-1; tentatively, D is TRBD2 (7 bases). This CDR3 has 15 amino acids. The germline gives CDR1 SGHRS, CDR2 YFSETQ. The V and J ends lost 4 bases and 8 bases respectively, with 19 bases between them. The part of the CDR3 DNA that was read is TGCGCCAGCAGCCTACCACTGGGGGGGGGCCATGAG. Translated, it gives CASSLPLGGGHE. The whole CDR3 protein reads CASSLPLGGGHEQFF.

The CDR3 reads CSASRGGNQPQHF. The sequenced part of the CDR3 DNA is TGCAGTGCTAGCCGGGGAGGCAATCAGCCC. The gene calls are TRBV20-1 and TRBJ1-5; D gene ambiguous. The read terminates 3 residues ahead of where the CDR3 ends, so the germline J gene completes it. Germline assignment: CDR1 DFQATT and CDR2 SNEGSKA (reference sequence). This CDR3 has 13 residues. The V end lost 3 bases, the J end lost 2 bases, and 8 bases lay between the germline ends.

Note on this clone: The DNA ends 3 residues before the CDR3 does, and the rest of the CDR3 is filled in from the germline J gene. The rearrangement uses TRBV6-8 and TRBJ1-1; no definite D call. The CDR3 covers 12 residues. V gave up 6 bases and J gave up 5 bases, with 10 bases separating them. The germline V gene has CDR1 MNHGY and CDR2 SAAAGT. The covered CDR3 bases are TGTGCCAGCAGCCGCACGAGGACTGAA. This sequence encodes CASSRTRTE. The CDR3 in full is CASSRTRTEAFF.

As regards this clone: Read data end 3 residues before the CDR3 end; the end is taken from the germline J gene. The genes are TRBV5-6 and TRBJ2-1, with no clear D. CDR1 and CDR2 (germline): SGHDT, YYEEEE. Trimming left V 2 bases short and J 5 bases short, with 5 bases between. CDR3 length equals 12 residues. The sequenced CDR3 bases are TGTGCCAGCAGCTTCGTAAACAATGAG. Protein sequence: CASSFVNNE. The entire CDR3 sequence reads CASSFVNNEQFF. Supplemented by reference TRBV5-6 and TRBJ2-1, the full variable domain reads DAGVTQSPTHLIKTRGQQVTLRCSPKSGHDTVSWYQQALGQGPQFIFQYYEEEERQRGNFPDRFSGHQFPNYSSELNVNALLLGDSALYLCASSFVNNEQFFGPGTRLTVL.

Notes on this clone: The CDR3 goes on 3 residues after the read ends, and that part is filled in from the germline J gene. The rearrangement joins TRBV7-9 to TRBJ1-2; D is perhaps TRBD1 (5 bases). The CDR3 totals 15 residues. The V gene's germline CDR1 is SEHNR and CDR2 FQNEAQ (reference sequence). CDR3 residues: CASSRIPETAYDYTF. Incomplete CDR3 DNA: TGTGCCAGCAGCCGCATCCCCGAGACAGCCTACGAC.

Here the CDR3 reads CASSPFPDRVTDTQYF. Incomplete CDR3 DNA: TGTGCCAGCAGCCCTTTCCCGGACAGGGTCACAGATACG. V is TRBV7-3 and J is TRBJ2-3, with TRBD1 matching over 8 bases. The read comes to an end 3 residues before the CDR3 does, leaving the germline J gene to fill in the end. Germline CDR1 is SGHTA and CDR2 is FQGTGA. CDR3 length equals 16 residues. V lost 5 bases and J lost 2; bases outside the gene matches: 9.

Details on this clone: The read gets to within 3 residues of the CDR3 end, and the germline J gene fills in the rest. This chain uses TRBV5-4 with TRBJ2-7; 10 positions agree with TRBD1. This CDR3 is built from 14 residues. V shed 4 bases, J shed 2 bases, and the junction held 3 bases outside the gene matches. The germline V gene encodes CDR1 SGHNT and CDR2 YYREEE (reference sequence). Partial CDR3 DNA: TGTGCCAGCAGCCCAGGACAGGGGGCCTACGAG. It specifies CASSPGQGAYE. From start to end, the CDR3 is CASSPGQGAYEQYF.

As regards this clone: The missing CDR3 end, 3 residues past where the read stops, is filled in from the germline J gene. The gene calls are TRBV19 and TRBJ2-1; no clear D. This CDR3 contains 13 residues. Trimming shortened V by 3 bases and J by 3 bases, and 6 bases separated the two germline ends. Per germline, CDR1 LNHDA and CDR2 SQIVND (reference sequence). CDR3 bases read: TGTGCCAGTAGTATCGGTATCTACAATGAG. It codes for CASSIGIYNE. The entire CDR3 reads CASSIGIYNEQFF.

Remarks on this clone: The DNA ends 3 residues before the CDR3 does, and the rest of the CDR3 is filled in from the germline J gene. V is TRBV2 and J is TRBJ1-5; no reliable D call. CDR1 and CDR2 (germline): SNHLY, FYNNEI. The CDR3 extends over 13 amino acids. The CDR3 loop is CASSEIRADPQHF. The sequenced CDR3 bases are TGTGCCAGCAGTGAAATAAGGGCAGATCCC.

Details on this clone: The read terminates 3 residues ahead of where the CDR3 ends, so the germline J gene completes it. The rearrangement joins TRBV19 to TRBJ1-2; unclear D gene. This CDR3 contains 14 residues. The V and J ends lost 5 bases and 1 base respectively, with 11 bases between them. CDR1 LNHDA and CDR2 SQIVND come from the germline V gene (reference sequence). The CDR3 protein is CASSPSPVNYGYTF. The sequenced CDR3 bases are TGTGCCAGTAGTCCCTCCCCAGTTAACTATGGC.

A word on this clone: The read halts 3 residues ahead of the CDR3 end, with the missing end drawn from the germline J gene. V gene TRBV2 combines with J gene TRBJ2-3, with D possibly being TRBD1 (5 bases). Germline CDR1 is SNHLY and CDR2 is FYNNEI. The length of the CDR3 is 15 residues. The part of the CDR3 DNA that was read is TGTGCCAGCAGTGAAGGGGGCTATAGCAATCAGCCG. Amino acid sequence: CASSEGGYSNQP. The full CDR3 reads CASSEGGYSNQPQYF.

To note about this clone: The missing CDR3 end, 3 residues past where the read stops, is filled in from the germline J gene. The chain joins TRBV2 to TRBJ2-3; 9 bases agree with TRBD2. The germline V gene has CDR1 SNHLY and CDR2 FYNNEI. The CDR3 contains 12 residues. The sequenced part of the CDR3 DNA is TGTGCCAGCGCGGGGGGGAATCAGCCG. It translates to CASAGGNQP. The entire CDR3 sequence reads CASAGGNQPQYF.

Worth noting for this clone: The CDR3 is cut off 3 residues early in the read; its end comes from the germline J gene. The J gene is TRBJ2-3, the V gene TRBV20-1; 9 bases map to TRBD2. V was pared by 6 bases and J by 3 bases, with 7 bases of the junction left unmatched. Germline V lookup: CDR1 DFQATT, CDR2 SNEGSKA (reference sequence). This CDR3 is built from 14 residues. This CDR3 is CSAGGLAETDTQYF. The sequenced part of the CDR3 DNA is TGCAGTGCCGGGGGACTAGCTGAGACAGATACG.